This passage covers 32 T cell receptor beta chains from one sample sequenced in a study of control samples from healthy donors and cancer patients. The repertoire was sequenced with immunoSEQ multiplex PCR; TCRdb's copy has only in-frame clones and lacks some. The table has roughly 55,000 clones, 92% seen once; the top ten hold less than 2%. Material for sequencing was PBMCs. The source is a man aged 40-50 years with colorectal cancer.

V and J are TRBV6-2 or TRBV6-3 and TRBJ2-5, with 8 nucleotides matching TRBD1. Germline V gene data show CDR1 as MNHEY and CDR2 as SVGEGT. The CDR3 covers 14 residues. Unmatched junction bases numbered 7, after V lost 5 bases and J lost 5 bases. The CDR3 DNA reads TGTGCCAGCAGTCCCCAGGGGGCGCCGGAGACCCAGTACTTC. Its protein is CASSPQGAPETQYF.

The DNA of the CDR3 is TGCGCCAGCAGCCAACTAACGGACGGTTTAGTGCAGTTCTTC. Its translation is CASSQLTDGLVQFF. The chain is built from TRBV4-3 and TRBJ2-1; D is unclear. V was pared by 2 bases and J by 12 bases, with 17 bases between. Germline values: CDR1 LGHNA, CDR2 YSLEER. The CDR3 sequence is 14 residues long.

The chain links TRBV5-4 to TRBJ1-2; D unresolved. The CDR3 runs to 12 residues. The V end lost 2 bases, the J end lost 4 bases, and 6 bases lay between the germline ends. The V gene's germline CDR1 is SGHNT and CDR2 YYREEE (reference sequence). CDR3 sequence (DNA): TGTGCCAGCAGCTTAGACATCTATGGCTACACCTTC. Translation: CASSLDIYGYTF.

The chain uses TRBV19 and TRBJ2-1, with 8 bases that match TRBD1. The ends lost 3 bases at V and 4 bases at J; junction bases unmatched: 8. Germline V gives CDR1 LNHDA, CDR2 SQIVND (reference sequence). There are 16 residues in the CDR3. Here the CDR3 reads CASSIGGQGRYNEQFF. CDR3 nucleotides: TGTGCCAGTAGTATTGGAGGACAGGGTCGGTACAATGAGCAGTTCTTC. Based on the CDR3 plus reference TRBV19 and TRBJ2-1, the full variable domain is DGGITQSPKYLFRKEGQNVTLSCEQNLNHDAMYWYRQDPGQGLRLIYYSQIVNDFQKGDIAEGYSVSREKKESFPLTVTSAQKNPTAFYLCASSIGGQGRYNEQFFGPGTRLTVL.

The rearrangement uses TRBV18 and TRBJ1-5; possibly TRBD1 for D (5 bases). Germline assignment: CDR1 KGHSH and CDR2 LQKENI. V shed 3 bases and J shed 0 bases, with 9 bases lying between them. The CDR3 spans 15 residues. The CDR3 reads CASSPGQISNQPQHF. The CDR3 DNA sequence: TGTGCCAGCTCACCCGGACAAATTAGCAATCAGCCCCAGCATTTT.

This clone showed up just once. The chain carries TRBV6-5 and TRBJ1-2; D is ambiguous. This CDR3 is built from 14 residues. Trimming cost V 6 bases and J 0 bases, with 11 bases left between them. Per germline, CDR1 MNHEY and CDR2 SVGAGI. The CDR3 sequence: CASSTLGSNYGYTF. For the CDR3, the DNA is TGTGCCAGCAGCACATTAGGTTCTAACTATGGCTACACCTTC.

V gene TRBV9 combines with J gene TRBJ2-5; TRBD1 agrees at 7 bases. The CDR3 is made up of 16 amino acids. Losses at the gene ends were 0 bases for V and 1 base for J; bases not matched to a gene: 6. Germline-derived CDR1 and CDR2 are SGDLS and YYNGEE. The CDR3 sequence: CASSVGQGFFQETQYF. The CDR3 nucleotides read TGTGCCAGCAGCGTAGGACAGGGATTTTTCCAAGAGACCCAGTACTTC.

The chain combines TRBV7-9 with TRBJ2-1; D may be TRBD1 (6 bases). In germline, CDR1 is SEHNR, CDR2 FQNEAQ (reference sequence). V shed 5 bases and J shed 3 bases, with 14 bases lying between them. The CDR3 length is 15 residues. Here the CDR3 reads CASSPQGEGYNEQFF. CDR3 nucleotides: TGTGCCAGCAGCCCACAGGGAGAGGGCTACAATGAGCAGTTCTTC. Based on the CDR3 plus reference TRBV7-9 and TRBJ2-1, the full variable domain is DTGVSQNPRHKITKRGQNVTFRCDPISEHNRLYWYRQTLGQGPEFLTYFQNEAQLEKSRLLSDRFSAERPKGSFSTLEIQRTEQGDSAMYLCASSPQGEGYNEQFFGPGTRLTVL.

The V and J genes are TRBV6-5 and TRBJ1-1; D possibly corresponds to TRBD1 (6 bases). Germline loops: CDR1 MNHEY, CDR2 SVGAGI. The V gene lost 10 bases and the J gene lost 0 bases, with 12 bases spanning the gap. The CDR3 extends over 13 amino acids. CDR3 nucleotides: TGTGCCACCATCGGACAGATGAACACTGAAGCTTTCTTT. Its protein product is CATIGQMNTEAFF.

This clone appeared once. V usage is TRBV7-8 and J usage is TRBJ2-7; D gene uncertain. V shed 1 base and J shed 6 bases, with 13 bases lying between them. The CDR3 loop spans 14 amino acids. CDR1 and CDR2 from the germline V gene are SGHVS and FQNEAQ. The CDR3 loop is CASSLVRIGIEQYF. CDR3 nucleotide sequence: TGTGCCAGCAGCTTAGTTAGAATAGGGATCGAGCAGTACTTC. Full variable domain (missing parts from reference TRBV7-8 and TRBJ2-7): GAGVSQSPRYKVAKRGQDVALRCDPISGHVSLFWYQQALGQGPEFLTYFQNEAQLDKSGLPSDRFFAERPEGSVSTLKIQRTQQEDSAVYLCASSLVRIGIEQYFGPGTRLTVT.

The V gene is TRBV6-6, the J gene TRBJ2-2; D uncertain. V lost 5 bases, J lost 5 bases, and 12 bases lay in between. The CDR3 loop spans 14 amino acids. Germline V gives CDR1 MNHNY, CDR2 SVGAGI (reference sequence). The CDR3 DNA reads TGTGCCAGCAGTGCCATGGGGTTGACCGGGGAGCTGTTTTTT. Protein product: CASSAMGLTGELFF.

The chain recombines TRBV7-8 with TRBJ2-7; possibly TRBD2 for D (5 bases). The CDR3 spans 16 residues. Per germline, CDR1 SGHVS and CDR2 FQNEAQ. Trimming removed 2 bases from V and 2 bases from J, with 16 bases in between. CDR3 sequence: CASSLIFGELAYEQYF. The CDR3 DNA sequence: TGTGCCAGCAGCTTAATCTTCGGGGAACTGGCCTACGAGCAGTACTTC. The variable domain in full, completed from reference TRBV7-8 and TRBJ2-7, reads GAGVSQSPRYKVAKRGQDVALRCDPISGHVSLFWYQQALGQGPEFLTYFQNEAQLDKSGLPSDRFFAERPEGSVSTLKIQRTQQEDSAVYLCASSLIFGELAYEQYFGPGTRLTVT.

V is TRBV3-1 (or the pseudogene TRBV3-2) and J is TRBJ1-4, with D maybe TRBD1 (5 bases). The germline CDR1 and CDR2 sequences are LGHDT and YNNKEL (reference sequence). The CDR3 runs to 14 residues. V was trimmed by 1 base and J by 8 bases, leaving 11 bases between them. The CDR3 bases are TGTGCCAGCAGCCAAGTTGGGGGAGCGGAAAAACTGTTTTTT. It codes for CASSQVGGAEKLFF.

Here the CDR3 reads CASSVIPFRVETQYF. The CDR3, as DNA: TGTGCCAGCAGCGTAATTCCCTTCAGGGTAGAGACCCAGTACTTC. The chain recombines TRBV7-9 with TRBJ2-5, with TRBD1 as a possible D gene (5 bases). This CDR3 has 15 residues. Per the germline V gene, CDR1 is SEHNR and CDR2 is FQNEAQ (reference sequence). V lost 5 bases to trimming and J lost 4 bases, with 17 bases between them.

The V call is TRBV6-6, the J call TRBJ1-2, with D hard to call. The CDR3 covers 13 residues. The V and J ends lost 8 bases and 5 bases respectively, with 15 bases between them. Germline V lookup: CDR1 MNHNY, CDR2 SVGAGI (reference sequence). Written as DNA, the CDR3 is TGTGCCAGCGAATCGACGACCAAATATGGCTACACCTTC. Translated: CASESTTKYGYTF.

The rearrangement uses TRBV6-2 or TRBV6-3 and TRBJ1-5; D remains ambiguous. The CDR3 is 15 residues long. The V end was cut by 5 bases, the J end by 7 bases, with 18 bases between. Germline assignment: CDR1 MNHEY and CDR2 SVGEGT. DNA of the CDR3: TGTGCCAGCAGTCCCCCCCCAGGCGCGGGCCAGCCCCAGCATTTT. It encodes CASSPPPGAGQPQHF.

J is TRBJ2-1 and V is TRBV15; D is possibly TRBD2 (6 bases). Trimming pared 1 base from V and 2 bases from J, leaving 12 bases between. The CDR3 loop spans 16 amino acids. Germline lookup yields CDR1 LNHNV and CDR2 YYDKDF (reference sequence). The CDR3 loop reads CATSRGGVPTYNEQFF. CDR3 in DNA: TGTGCCACCAGCAGAGGGGGGGTCCCAACCTACAATGAGCAGTTCTTC.

This clone was detected a few times. The CDR3 DNA reads TGTGCCAGCAGTTTTATGATCGACCAGCCCCAGCATTTT. Translated: CASSFMIDQPQHF. This chain uses TRBV27 with TRBJ1-5; D not certain. This CDR3 comprises 13 residues. Germline V CDR1 and CDR2: MNHEY, SMNVEV (reference sequence). Trimming removed 3 bases from V and 7 bases from J, with 10 bases in between.

V and J are TRBV11-2 and TRBJ2-2, with 11 bases that match TRBD2. The germline gives CDR1 SGHAT, CDR2 FQNNGV. The CDR3 loop spans 20 amino acids. V lost 0 bases to trimming and J lost 6 bases; unmatched junction nucleotides: 15. Written as DNA, the CDR3 is TGTGCCAGCAGCTTAGACCCCAGGAGAAACGGGACTAGCGGAGCCGGGGAGCTGTTTTTT. It yields the protein CASSLDPRRNGTSGAGELFF.

V gene TRBV9 combines with J gene TRBJ1-1; D uncertain. From germline, CDR1 is SGDLS and CDR2 YYNGEE. With 4 bases removed from V and 0 bases from J, the gap between germline ends came to 10 bases. The CDR3 has 14 residues. The CDR3 loop reads CASSRSVMNTEAFF. The CDR3 DNA is TGTGCCAGCAGCCGGTCAGTTATGAACACTGAAGCTTTCTTT. Filled out from reference TRBV9 and TRBJ1-1, the complete variable domain reads DSGVTQTPKHLITATGQRVTLRCSPRSGDLSVYWYQQSLDQGLQFLIQYYNGEERAKGNILERFSAQQFPDLHSELNLSSLELGDSALYFCASSRSVMNTEAFFGQGTRLTVV.

This clone was seen a single time. The DNA for the CDR3 is TGTGCCAGCAGCGAAGCGGGACGGAACACTGAAGCTTTCTTT. It specifies CASSEAGRNTEAFF. The chain joins TRBV14 to TRBJ1-1, with D possibly matching TRBD1 (5 bases). This CDR3 spans 14 amino acids. Trimming cost V 5 bases and J 1 base, with 11 bases left between them. Germline lookup yields CDR1 SGHDN and CDR2 FVKESK.

The chain uses TRBV6-5 and TRBJ2-2; D gene unclear. In germline, CDR1 is MNHEY, CDR2 SVGAGI. This CDR3 has 16 amino acids. V dropped 0 bases and J dropped 3 bases, with 11 bases sitting between them. This CDR3 is CASSYSVSSYTGELFF. In nucleotides, the CDR3 is TGTGCCAGCAGTTACTCGGTGTCAAGTTACACCGGGGAGCTGTTTTTT.

V is TRBV5-6 and J is TRBJ1-1; possibly TRBD1 for D (5 bases). Trimming pared 1 base from V and 4 bases from J, leaving 8 bases between. This CDR3 has 13 amino acids. Germline CDR1 reads SGHDT; CDR2 reads YYEEEE. The CDR3 bases are TGTGCCAGCAGCTTGTGGGGCGTCACTGAAGCTTTCTTT. This encodes CASSLWGVTEAFF.

The chain has TRBV7-9 and TRBJ1-1, with 7 bases lining up with TRBD1. Germline loops: CDR1 SEHNR, CDR2 FQNEAQ (reference sequence). The CDR3 runs 13 residues. V lost 4 bases and J lost 4; bases outside the gene matches: 3. The CDR3 reads CASSSDRTTEAFF. The CDR3 bases are TGTGCCAGCAGCTCGGACAGGACCACTGAAGCTTTCTTT.

CDR3 DNA: TGTGCCAGCAGCTTACGGACAGGGGGCGCCGGAAACACCATATATTTT. It specifies CASSLRTGGAGNTIYF. The chain couples TRBV7-3 to TRBJ1-3; TRBD1 matches 11 bases. Trimming took 2 bases from V and 4 from J; bases not matched to a gene: 4. The CDR3 is 16 residues long. The germline CDR1 and CDR2 sequences are SGHTA and FQGTGA.

This chain links TRBV7-2 with TRBJ1-1; D call uncertain. This CDR3 region has 13 residues. Germline V gives CDR1 SGHTA, CDR2 FQGNSA. V lost 1 base and J 8 bases, leaving 11 bases between the germline ends. CDR3 residues: CASSLVWREEAFF. The CDR3, as DNA: TGTGCCAGCAGCTTAGTCTGGAGGGAGGAAGCTTTCTTT.

The chain combines TRBV4-2 with TRBJ1-1; TRBD1 aligns across 7 bases. The CDR3 is 14 amino acids. Germline V gene sequence: CDR1 LGHNA, CDR2 YNFKEQ. Trimming took 3 bases from V and 2 from J; bases not matched to a gene: 3. The CDR3 sequence is CASSQRDRNTEAFF. In DNA, the CDR3 is TGTGCCAGCAGCCAGAGGGACAGAAACACTGAAGCTTTCTTT.

This chain uses TRBV5-1 with TRBJ1-6; 9 nucleotides line up with TRBD1. The trim removed 3 bases at V and 7 bases at J, leaving 11 bases unmatched. This CDR3 comprises 17 residues. Per the germline V gene, CDR1 is SGHRS and CDR2 is YFSETQ. CDR3 in DNA: TGCGCCAGCAGCTGGACCTTCTTAGGACAGGGGAATTCACCCCTCCACTTT. This encodes CASSWTFLGQGNSPLHF.

The chain carries TRBV7-2 and TRBJ2-1, with D possibly being TRBD2 (6 bases). This CDR3 has 14 amino acids. V was trimmed by 9 bases and J by 3 bases, leaving 15 bases between them. Germline V lookup: CDR1 SGHTA, CDR2 FQGNSA. The CDR3 loop reads CASILGTLYNEQFF. CDR3 bases: TGTGCCAGTATACTAGGGACTCTCTACAATGAGCAGTTCTTC.

The V gene is TRBV5-5, the J gene TRBJ1-1, with D unresolved. CDR1 is SGHKS and CDR2 is YYEKEE in the germline V gene (reference sequence). V gave up 3 bases and J gave up 0 bases, with 9 bases separating them. The CDR3 covers 14 residues. CDR3 nucleotide sequence: TGTGCCAGCAGCTCGGCCAGAGTGAACACTGAAGCTTTCTTT. It codes for CASSSARVNTEAFF. Using reference TRBV5-5 and TRBJ1-1 for the parts outside the CDR3, the full variable domain is DAGVTQSPTHLIKTRGQQVTLRCSPISGHKSVSWYQQVLGQGPQFIFQYYEKEERGRGNFPDRFSARQFPNYSSELNVNALLLGDSALYLCASSSARVNTEAFFGQGTRLTVV.

V and J are TRBV3-1 (or the pseudogene TRBV3-2) and TRBJ1-1; D is undetermined. The V gene's germline CDR1 is LGHDT and CDR2 YNNKEL (reference sequence). The CDR3 consists of 13 residues. With 3 bases removed from V and 5 bases from J, the gap between germline ends came to 10 bases. This CDR3 reads CASSQNRWTEAFF. The CDR3 DNA sequence: TGTGCCAGCAGCCAGAACCGGTGGACTGAAGCTTTCTTT.

The chain couples TRBV7-2 to TRBJ1-2, with 7 bases lining up with TRBD1. This CDR3 is 18 amino acids long. Germline lookup yields CDR1 SGHTA and CDR2 FQGNSA. V lost 5 bases and J lost 4; bases outside the gene matches: 19. CDR3 in DNA: TGTGCCAGCAGCCCAACCGCCGGGACAGTTGTAATGACCTATGGCTACACCTTC. Protein sequence: CASSPTAGTVVMTYGYTF.